The 21 T cell receptor beta chains given below trace back to one sample, sequenced in a study of CD8 T cells in Susac syndrome. An input of about 0.5 to 1 ug of RNA was subjected to reverse transcription using random hexamers. One entry per CDR3 protein, called by TCRdb with MiXCR from the immunoSEQ multiplex PCR reads. The repertoire has roughly 200,000 distinct CDR3 sequences, about 95% of them found once; the top ten carry approximately 0.099%. Material for sequencing was CD4+ T cells from PBMCs. These receptors were taken from a human donor with Susac syndrome.

The chain employs TRBV20-1 and TRBJ2-5; no clear D. The CDR3 has 10 amino acids. V shed 4 bases and J shed 1 base, with 1 base lying between them. Germline V gene sequence: CDR1 DFQATT, CDR2 SNEGSKA (reference sequence). In DNA form, the CDR3 reads TGCAGTGCTATCCAAGAGACCCAGTACTTC. Translation gives CSAIQETQYF.

The CDR3 nucleotides are TGTGCCAGCAGTGAAGCCGGACAGTTTAGCAATCAGCCCCAGCATTTT. As protein: CASSEAGQFSNQPQHF. The rearrangement uses TRBV2 and TRBJ1-5; possible D gene TRBD1, 6 bases. Germline V gives CDR1 SNHLY, CDR2 FYNNEI. Trimming removed 0 bases from V and 0 bases from J, with 9 bases in between. The CDR3 sequence is 16 residues long.

V usage is TRBV19 and J usage is TRBJ2-6, with no clear D. Germline CDR1 LNHDA, CDR2 SQIVND (reference sequence). This CDR3 contains 14 residues. The V end lost 7 bases, the J end lost 2 bases, and 9 bases lay between the germline ends. The CDR3 is CASIGGAGANVLTF. The CDR3 region has the DNA TGTGCCAGTATCGGTGGGGCTGGGGCCAACGTCCTGACTTTC.

The rearrangement joins TRBV28 to TRBJ1-4; D unclear. V was cut by 7 bases and J by 8 bases, with 11 bases left in between. In germline, CDR1 is MDHEN, CDR2 SYDVKM. CDR3 size: 12 residues. The DNA of the CDR3 is TGTGCCAGCACCACTTCCGACGAAAAACTGTTTTTT. It codes for CASTTSDEKLFF.

The chain combines TRBV4-2 with TRBJ2-5; 12 bases are shared with TRBD2. J was trimmed by 1 base and V by 0 bases; bases with no gene match: 3. Germline-derived CDR1 and CDR2 are LGHNA and YNFKEQ. The CDR3 spans 17 residues. The chain's CDR3 is CASSQETSGGPQETQYF. The CDR3 nucleotides read TGTGCCAGCAGCCAAGAGACTAGCGGGGGCCCCCAAGAGACCCAGTACTTC.

This sequence joins TRBV24-1 and TRBJ2-1; 9 bases agree with TRBD2. The V gene's germline CDR1 is KGHDR and CDR2 SFDVKD. After removal of 4 bases from V and 7 bases from J, the junction contained 13 bases not matched to a gene. The CDR3 extends over 17 amino acids. The CDR3 bases are TGTGCCACCAGTGACGTCCGAGCGGGAGGCTTGGTAAATGAGCAGTTCTTC. Translated, it gives CATSDVRAGGLVNEQFF.

The V call is TRBV20-1, the J call TRBJ2-3; 12 bases match TRBD1. V lost 5 bases, J lost 7 bases, and 10 bases stayed unmatched. The CDR3 is 15 amino acids. Germline assignment: CDR1 DFQATT and CDR2 SNEGSKA (reference sequence). This CDR3 is CSASAGTGGVNTQYF. The DNA of the CDR3 is TGCAGTGCTTCTGCCGGGACAGGGGGCGTGAATACGCAGTATTTT.

This clonotype showed up just once. The chain recombines TRBV2 with TRBJ1-1; no clear D. Trimming removed 8 bases at V and 8 bases at J, with 6 bases between. Germline loops: CDR1 SNHLY, CDR2 FYNNEI. This CDR3 contains 9 residues. CDR3 sequence reads: CASGREAFF. The CDR3 nucleotides read TGTGCCAGCGGGCGAGAAGCTTTCTTT.

The V call is TRBV7-8, the J call TRBJ2-4, with D perhaps matching TRBD1 (5 bases). V shed 3 bases and J shed 3 bases, with 21 bases lying between them. Germline V gene data show CDR1 as SGHVS and CDR2 as FQNEAQ. The CDR3 is 18 residues long. DNA of the CDR3: TGTGCCAGCAGCTTTGGCAGGGTTGCCCTTAAGGGCAAAAACATTCAGTACTTC. Amino acid sequence: CASSFGRVALKGKNIQYF.

The chain joins TRBV10-3 to TRBJ2-5; D remains ambiguous. The CDR3 has 13 amino acids. V lost 0 bases and J 2 bases, leaving 4 bases between the germline ends. Germline CDR1 and CDR2: ENHRY and SYGVKD. The CDR3 bases are TGTGCCATCAGTGAGTCCCGACAAGAGACCCAGTACTTC. This codes for CAISESRQETQYF.

V usage is TRBV11-2 and J usage is TRBJ2-4; no clear D. This CDR3 has 16 residues. Germline loops: CDR1 SGHAT, CDR2 FQNNGV. Trimming took 0 bases from V and 0 from J, leaving 9 bases between them. CDR3 nucleotide sequence: TGTGCCAGCAGCTTAGATACAGCAATAGCCAAAAACATTCAGTACTTC. Amino acid sequence: CASSLDTAIAKNIQYF.

The chain combines TRBV7-9 with TRBJ2-4; D gene unclear. This CDR3 spans 15 amino acids. With 5 bases removed from V and 0 bases from J, the gap between germline ends came to 11 bases. Per germline, CDR1 SEHNR and CDR2 FQNEAQ (reference sequence). The CDR3 nucleotides read TGTGCCAGCAGCCATACAGATAGAGCCAAAAACATTCAGTACTTC. Translated: CASSHTDRAKNIQYF.

About this clonotype: A junction boundary mismatches the germline segment, possibly from a read error. The V call is TRBV18, the J call TRBJ1-1; no clear D. Looked up from germline, CDR1 is KGHSH and CDR2 is LQKENI. The CDR3 is 13 amino acids. The CDR3 DNA is TGTGCCAGCTCACCAACGGAACGGAGCAAGTTGGACTTT. Translation: CASSPTERSKLDF. Using reference TRBV18 and TRBJ1-1 for the parts outside the CDR3, the full variable domain is NAGVMQNPRHLVRRRGQEARLRCSPMKGHSHVYWYRQLPEEGLKFMVYLQKENIIDESGMPKERFSAEFPKEGPSILRIQQVVRGDSAAYFCASSPTERSKLDFGQGTRLTVV.

This sequence joins TRBV15 and TRBJ2-2; no definite D call. This CDR3 has 15 amino acids. Germline values: CDR1 LNHNV, CDR2 YYDKDF (reference sequence). The V end lost 1 base, the J end lost 4 bases, and 10 bases lay between the germline ends. The CDR3 region is CATSRGGPLTGELFF. The CDR3 DNA follows: TGTGCCACCAGCAGAGGTGGCCCACTCACCGGGGAGCTGTTTTTT.

The genes are TRBV5-1 and TRBJ2-1, with 10 bases identical to TRBD2. In germline, CDR1 is SGHRS, CDR2 YFSETQ. This CDR3 comprises 16 residues. With 6 bases clipped from V and 3 bases from J, the junction kept 9 bases outside the gene matches. CDR3 nucleotide sequence: TGCGCCAGCACCTCAGGCGGACTAGCGGTCTACAATGAGCAGTTCTTC. Translating gives CASTSGGLAVYNEQFF.

The V and J genes are TRBV7-9 and TRBJ2-1, with 13 nucleotides matching TRBD2. This CDR3 spans 14 amino acids. J was trimmed by 6 bases and V by 7 bases; bases with no gene match: 3. Germline values: CDR1 SEHNR, CDR2 FQNEAQ (reference sequence). CDR3 sequence reads: CASTGLAGSNEQFF. CDR3 coding DNA: TGTGCCAGCACGGGACTAGCGGGAAGCAATGAGCAGTTCTTC.

This clonotype is a singleton in its sample. The chain employs TRBV27 and TRBJ1-1, with 8 bases fitting TRBD1. The germline gives CDR1 MNHEY, CDR2 SMNVEV (reference sequence). This CDR3 region has 12 residues. Losses at the gene ends were 6 bases for V and 12 bases for J; bases not matched to a gene: 9. DNA of the CDR3: TGTGCCAGCAGACCCCAGGGGGCGAGGTCTTTCTTT. As protein: CASRPQGARSFF.

This sequence joins TRBV18 and TRBJ1-1; no definite D call. The CDR3 covers 14 residues. Looked up from germline, CDR1 is KGHSH and CDR2 is LQKENI. V was pared by 5 bases and J by 0 bases, with 10 bases between. CDR3 sequence: CASSTGLMNTEAFF. DNA for the CDR3: TGTGCCAGCTCAACCGGACTGATGAACACTGAAGCTTTCTTT.

This chain uses TRBV11-2 with TRBJ2-2; possibly TRBD2 for D (7 bases). The CDR3 loop spans 15 amino acids. Germline V gives CDR1 SGHAT, CDR2 FQNNGV. V lost 3 bases, J lost 4 bases, and 12 bases lay in between. The DNA of the CDR3 is TGTGCCAGCAGCTTTCGGGGGGCGGCCACCGGGGAGCTGTTTTTT. Translation gives CASSFRGAATGELFF.

The chain couples TRBV30 to TRBJ1-5, with TRBD1 as a possible D gene (6 bases). Germline lookup yields CDR1 GTSNPN and CDR2 SVGIG (reference sequence). Trimming pared 2 bases from V and 0 bases from J, leaving 11 bases between. This CDR3 spans 15 amino acids. The CDR3 loop reads CAWSQTGHSNQPQHF. CDR3 DNA sequence: TGTGCCTGGAGTCAAACAGGGCATAGCAATCAGCCCCAGCATTTT. Together with reference TRBV30 and TRBJ1-5, the CDR3 gives the full variable domain: SQTIHQWPATLVQPVGSPLSLECTVEGTSNPNLYWYRQAAGRGLQLLFYSVGIGQISSEVPQNLSASRPQDRQFILSSKKLLLSDSGFYLCAWSQTGHSNQPQHFGDGTRLSIL.

The chain carries TRBV11-2 and TRBJ2-3; 7 nucleotides line up with TRBD2. The V gene end was trimmed by 2 bases and the J gene end by 1 base; junction bases not matched to a gene: 9. Germline V gene data show CDR1 as SGHAT and CDR2 as FQNNGV. The CDR3 is made up of 17 amino acids. The CDR3 loop reads CASSLPRSSGRTDTQYF. The CDR3 DNA reads TGTGCCAGCAGCTTACCTCGGTCTAGCGGACGCACAGATACGCAGTATTTT.